This T cell receptor beta chain was sequenced for a study of blood T cell repertoires in COVID-19. Germline assignment: CDR1 MNHEY and CDR2 SVGEGT. The ends were cut back, 5 bases at V and 5 bases at J, with 15 bases in the middle. CDR3 size: 14 residues. Clones were sequenced by immunoSEQ multiplex PCR, and TCRdb holds only the in-frame ones, with some missing. This table has 150,000 to 200,000 clones, 75% to 85% appearing once. The receptor comes from a woman of 80 years or more with COVID-19, enrolled during active disease. The V call is TRBV6-2 or TRBV6-3, the J call TRBJ2-5, with D possibly matching TRBD1 (5 bases). The sample taken for sequencing was peripheral blood. CDR3: CASSISRGRETQYF. The DNA for the CDR3 is TGTGCCAGCAGTATATCTAGGGGCCGGGAGACCCAGTACTTC.